The rows below give T cell receptor beta chains drawn from one sample of a study of regulatory and conventional T cells in RAG deficiency. TCRdb keeps only in-frame clones here, not all; method: immunoSEQ multiplex PCR. In the table there are more than 40,000 clones, around 90% of which are singletons. The same data also contributed to another study, on regulatory T cells.

Sequencing was performed on CD4+ effector T cells sorted from blood. The receptors come from a human donor in good health. Each CDR3 is given with its conserved first and last residue. Fields, in order: clone size, J gene, V gene, D gene, CDR3 protein, CDR3 DNA. D genes are given only for firm matches. The listing skips clone size in some rows; elsewhere it reads once, few, many or a size class.

-	TRBJ2-1	TRBV11-3	-	CASSLVAGVNGNEQFF	TGTGCCAGCAGCTTAGTCGCAGGGGTAAACGGGAATGAGCAGTTCTTC
few	TRBJ2-5	TRBV21-1	-	CATRIRPGTQYF	TGTGCCACCAGAATCCGTCCTGGGACCCAGTACTTC
-	TRBJ1-5	TRBV19	-	CASSTTPQGQPQHF	TGTGCCAGTAGTACCACTCCCCAGGGCCAGCCCCAGCATTTT
-	TRBJ1-1	TRBV18	-	CASSPRSDTNTEAFF	TGTGCCAGCTCACCACGTTCGGATACGAACACTGAAGCTTTCTTT
-	TRBJ2-1	TRBV2	-	CATQLGGNNEQFF	TGTGCCACCCAGTTGGGGGGTAACAATGAGCAGTTCTTC
-	TRBJ2-1	TRBV14	-	CASSRSNEQFF	TGTGCCAGCAGTAGGAGCAATGAGCAGTTCTTC
-	TRBJ2-5	TRBV19	-	CASSIEGETQYF	TGTGCCAGTAGTATAGAGGGAGAGACCCAGTACTTC
once	TRBJ1-5	TRBV5-1	TRBD1	CASSLQTGDQPQHF	TGCGCCAGCAGCTTACAGACAGGGGACCAGCCCCAGCATTTT
-	TRBJ2-3	TRBV10-3	-	CAIRRLESLADTQYF	TGTGCCATCAGAAGACTAGAATCTTTAGCAGATACGCAGTATTTT
-	TRBJ2-1	TRBV6-1	TRBD1	CASSGDRGRYEQFF	TGTGCCAGCAGTGGGGACAGGGGGCGGTATGAGCAGTTCTTC
-	TRBJ2-7	TRBV6-6	-	CASSDHRDSYEQYF	TGTGCCAGCAGTGACCACAGGGACTCCTACGAGCAGTACTTC
-	TRBJ1-4	TRBV29-1	-	CSVTDRRSNEKLFF	TGCAGCGTTACAGACAGGAGATCTAATGAAAAACTGTTTTTT
-	TRBJ2-7	TRBV6-5	-	CASGAEVLYEQYF	TGTGCCAGTGGTGCAGAAGTTCTCTACGAGCAGTACTTC
once	TRBJ1-1	TRBV6-1	TRBD1	CASSEDRGRGPAAGAEAFF	TGTGCCAGCAGTGAAGACAGGGGGCGAGGGCCGGCCGCCGGCGCTGAAGCTTTCTTT
-	TRBJ2-7	TRBV10-2	-	CASSVGPHTDEQYF	TGCGCCAGCAGTGTTGGCCCCCATACGGACGAGCAGTACTTC
-	TRBJ2-1	TRBV6-1	-	CASSEMVGVSYEQFF	TGTGCCAGCAGTGAAATGGTGGGAGTTAGCTATGAGCAGTTCTTC
-	TRBJ1-1	TRBV6-1	-	CASSERVMEAFF	TGTGCCAGCAGTGAAAGGGTAATGGAAGCTTTCTTT
-	TRBJ1-1	TRBV6-5	TRBD1	CASSDRGREAFF	TGTGCCAGCAGTGACAGGGGGCGGGAAGCTTTCTTT
-	TRBJ1-4	TRBV4-1	TRBD1	CASSQDSTGGNEKLFF	TGCGCCAGCAGCCAAGATTCTACAGGGGGTAATGAAAAACTGTTTTTT
-	TRBJ1-4	TRBV6-5	-	CASSYSIQGNLKKLFF	TGTGCCAGCAGTTACTCGATCCAGGGTAACTTAAAGAAACTGTTTTTT
-	TRBJ1-2	TRBV6-1	TRBD1	CASSEGTEANYGYTF	TGTGCCAGCAGTGAGGGGACAGAAGCTAACTATGGCTACACCTTC
-	TRBJ1-5	TRBV15	-	CATSRDLQPQHF	TGTGCCACCAGCAGAGATTTACAGCCCCAGCATTTT
-	TRBJ2-5	TRBV5-1	TRBD2	CASSWTGGATQYF	TGCGCCAGCAGCTGGACGGGGGGGGCCACCCAGTACTTC
-	TRBJ2-6	TRBV29-1	TRBD1	CSVTDRTANVLTF	TGCAGCGTTACGGACAGGACGGCCAACGTCCTGACTTTC
-	TRBJ2-1	TRBV18	-	CASSPFSSGSYNEQFF	TGTGCCAGCTCACCGTTTTCCAGCGGGTCCTACAATGAGCAGTTCTTC
-	TRBJ2-7	TRBV30	-	CAWSVAAVRSEQYF	TGTGCCTGGAGTGTCGCCGCAGTTCGGTCAGAGCAGTACTTC
-	TRBJ2-1	TRBV6-1	-	CASSGHYRIYNEQFF	TGTGCCAGCAGTGGACACTACCGGATCTACAATGAGCAGTTCTTC
-	TRBJ1-2	TRBV30	TRBD1	CAWSGTGAFYGYTF	TGTGCCTGGAGTGGGACAGGCGCTTTCTATGGCTACACCTTC
-	TRBJ2-4	TRBV2	-	CALTESLAKNIQYF	TGTGCGCTAACGGAGTCTTTAGCCAAAAACATTCAGTACTTC
-	TRBJ1-5	TRBV2	-	CASSAEGSGHQPQHF	TGTGCCAGCAGCGCTGAGGGGTCGGGGCATCAGCCCCAGCATTTT
-	TRBJ2-7	TRBV6-6	TRBD2	CASRRDGLAYEQYF	TGTGCCAGCAGGAGGGACGGACTAGCCTACGAGCAGTACTTC
-	TRBJ2-2	TRBV12-2	-	CASRSLPRGRFSGELFF	TGTGCAAGTCGCTCACTCCCCAGAGGGAGATTCTCCGGGGAGCTGTTTTTT
-	TRBJ2-5	TRBV29-1	-	CSARPRDTQETQYF	TGCAGCGCCCGCCCTCGGGACACCCAAGAGACCCAGTACTTC
-	TRBJ2-7	TRBV4-1	TRBD2	CASSEGLAGAYEQYF	TGCGCCAGCAGCGAAGGACTAGCGGGGGCCTACGAGCAGTACTTC
-	TRBJ1-1	TRBV6-1	-	CASQVGGAEAFF	TGTGCCAGCCAGGTCGGGGGAGCTGAAGCTTTCTTT
-	TRBJ2-2	TRBV7-8	-	CASSSLVSAGELFF	TGTGCCAGCAGCTCCCTCGTCTCGGCCGGGGAGCTGTTTTTT
-	TRBJ2-1	TRBV6-1	TRBD2	CASSEWVRLAEGNEQFF	TGTGCCAGCAGTGAATGGGTCCGACTAGCGGAGGGCAATGAGCAGTTCTTC
-	TRBJ2-5	TRBV14	-	CASSQARTQYF	TGTGCCAGCAGCCAAGCCAGGACCCAGTACTTC
-	TRBJ2-6	TRBV9	-	CASSVNSYPQDVLTF	TGTGCCAGCAGCGTGAACAGCTACCCCCAGGACGTCCTGACTTTC
-	TRBJ1-2	TRBV6-1	-	CASRKDKGGYTF	TGTGCCAGCAGGAAAGATAAGGGCGGCTACACCTTC
-	TRBJ1-2	TRBV7-9	-	CASSLVGPGGYTF	TGTGCCAGCAGCTTAGTCGGACCCGGGGGCTACACCTTC
few	TRBJ2-3	TRBV7-2	-	CASSSGAKDTQYF	TGTGCCAGCAGCTCCGGGGCTAAAGATACGCAGTATTTT